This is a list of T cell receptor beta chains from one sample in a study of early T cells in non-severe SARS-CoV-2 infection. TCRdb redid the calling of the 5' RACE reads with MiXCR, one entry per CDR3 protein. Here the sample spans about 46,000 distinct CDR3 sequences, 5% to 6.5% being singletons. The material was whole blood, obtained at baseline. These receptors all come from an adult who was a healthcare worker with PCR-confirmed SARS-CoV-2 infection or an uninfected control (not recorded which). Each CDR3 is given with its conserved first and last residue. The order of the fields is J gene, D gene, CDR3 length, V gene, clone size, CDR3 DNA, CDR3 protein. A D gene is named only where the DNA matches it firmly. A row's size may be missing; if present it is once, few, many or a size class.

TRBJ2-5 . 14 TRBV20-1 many TGCAGTGCTAGTGCCCCCAGTGACGGGGAGACCCAGTACTTC CSASAPSDGETQYF
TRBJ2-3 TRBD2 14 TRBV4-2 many TGTGCCAGCAGCTCGGGACTAGCGGGAGATACGCAGTATTTT CASSSGLAGDTQYF
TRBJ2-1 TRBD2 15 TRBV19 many TGTGCCAGTAGTATAACTAGCGGGAGGGCCAATGAGCAGTTCTTC CASSITSGRANEQFF
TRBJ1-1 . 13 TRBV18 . TGTGCCAGCTCACCAGTGGGGGACACTGAAGCTTTCTTT CASSPVGDTEAFF
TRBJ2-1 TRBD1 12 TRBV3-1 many TGTGCCAGCAGCCAAGTTCGGGACAGGCCGTTCTTC CASSQVRDRPFF
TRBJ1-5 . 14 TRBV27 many TGTGCCAGCAGTTTTGGGGGGGCGGATCAGCCCCAGCATTTT CASSFGGADQPQHF
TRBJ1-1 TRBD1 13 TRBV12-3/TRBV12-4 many TGTGCCAGCAGTGAAAACAGGGGGAAGCTGGCTTTCTTT CASSENRGKLAFF
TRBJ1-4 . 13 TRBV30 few TGTGCCTGGAGTGTCTTGACCGATGAAAAACTGTTTTTT CAWSVLTDEKLFF
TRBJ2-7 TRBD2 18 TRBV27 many TGTGCCAGCAGTCCCCCGATTCAAAGGACTAGCGGGAGATACGAGCAGTACTTC CASSPPIQRTSGRYEQYF
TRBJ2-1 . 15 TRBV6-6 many TGTGCCACCGGACAGCGGGACTTCTCCTACAATGAGCAGTTCTTC CATGQRDFSYNEQFF
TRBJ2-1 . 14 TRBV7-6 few TGTGCCAGCAGCTTAGCCTCTATGGGGGTGGAGCAGTTCTTC CASSLASMGVEQFF
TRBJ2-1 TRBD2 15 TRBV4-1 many TGCGCCAGCAGCCAAGATACTAGCGGGAGGGATGAGCAGTTCTTC CASSQDTSGRDEQFF
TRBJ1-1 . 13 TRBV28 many TGTGCCAGCCACATGGACATGAACACTGAAGCTTTCTTT CASHMDMNTEAFF
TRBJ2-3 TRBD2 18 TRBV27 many TGTGCCAGCAGTCCCCACGGACTAGCGGGAGTGAGAACAGATACGCAGTATTTT CASSPHGLAGVRTDTQYF
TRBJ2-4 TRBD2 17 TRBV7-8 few TGTGCCAGCAGCCTGCTAGGACTAGCGGTAGCCAAAAACATTCAGTACTTC CASSLLGLAVAKNIQYF
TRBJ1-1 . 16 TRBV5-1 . TGCGCCAGCAGCCCTCGCGGGACCGCCCTGAACACTGAAGCTTTCTTT CASSPRGTALNTEAFF
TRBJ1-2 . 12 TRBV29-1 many TGCAGCGTTGAAGACGCCTACTATGGCTACACCTTC CSVEDAYYGYTF
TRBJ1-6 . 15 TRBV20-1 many TGCAGTGCTAGAGGCGGGGGCCGAGAGCTCGCACCCCTCCACTTT CSARGGGRELAPLHF
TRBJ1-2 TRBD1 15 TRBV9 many TGTGCCAGCAGCGAAGGGACAGACCCATACTATGGCTACACCTTC CASSEGTDPYYGYTF
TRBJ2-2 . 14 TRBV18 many TGTGCCAGCTCACCACTGGACGACACCGGGGAGCTGTTTTTT CASSPLDDTGELFF
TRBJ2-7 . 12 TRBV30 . TGTGCCTGGAGTGTGGGACCCTACGAGCAGTACTTC CAWSVGPYEQYF
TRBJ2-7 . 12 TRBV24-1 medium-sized TGTGCCACCAGTGATTACACCTACGAGCAGTACTTC CATSDYTYEQYF
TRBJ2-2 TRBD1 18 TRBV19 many TGTGCCAGTAGTATCACAACGAGGACAGGGGCGATCACCGGGGAGCTGTTTTTT CASSITTRTGAITGELFF
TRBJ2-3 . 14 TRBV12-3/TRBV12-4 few TGTGCCAGCAGTTTTTACAGCGGGCGGGATACGCAGTATTTT CASSFYSGRDTQYF
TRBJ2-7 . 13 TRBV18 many TGTGCCAGCTCACCGCAAGACAGCTACGAGCAGTACTTC CASSPQDSYEQYF
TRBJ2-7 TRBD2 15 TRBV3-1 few TGTGCCAGCAGACACACAGGACTAGGATTCTACGAGCAGTACTTC CASRHTGLGFYEQYF
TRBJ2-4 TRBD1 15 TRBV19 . TGTGCCAGTAGTATGGACAGGGGGCTTTATGTCATTCAGTACTTC CASSMDRGLYVIQYF
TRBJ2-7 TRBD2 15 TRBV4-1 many TGCGCCAGCAGCCAAGCGGGGACTAGCGCCTACGAGCAGTACTTC CASSQAGTSAYEQYF
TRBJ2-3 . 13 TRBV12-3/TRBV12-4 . TGTGCCAGCAGTTTGACCGCTAGGGATACGCAGTATTTT CASSLTARDTQYF
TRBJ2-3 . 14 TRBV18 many TGTGCCAGCTCCTCAGGTCAGAGCACAGATACGCAGTATTTT CASSSGQSTDTQYF
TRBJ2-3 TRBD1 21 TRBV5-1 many TGCGCCAGCAGCTTGGCAGGCTGGATCCAGGGGGAAGCGTCTGGCACAGATACGCAGTATTTT CASSLAGWIQGEASGTDTQYF
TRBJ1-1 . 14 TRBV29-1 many TGCAGCGTTGAACACATATGGGAGAACACTGAAGCTTTCTTT CSVEHIWENTEAFF
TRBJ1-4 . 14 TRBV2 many TGTGCCAGCAGTGGAGTACAGGGAGGTGAAAAACTGTTTTTT CASSGVQGGEKLFF
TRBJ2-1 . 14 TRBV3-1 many TGTGCCAGCAGCCAAGGCGCGGGAACCAATGAGCAGTTCTTC CASSQGAGTNEQFF
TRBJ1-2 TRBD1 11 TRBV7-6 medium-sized TGTGCCAGCGGACAGGGAGGCGGCTACACCTTC CASGQGGGYTF
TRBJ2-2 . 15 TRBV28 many TGTGCCAGCAGTTTAAGGGTAGCGCCCTCCGGGGAGCTGTTTTTT CASSLRVAPSGELFF
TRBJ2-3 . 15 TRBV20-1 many TGCAGTGCTCGGGCCGGGACTTCCCTCCCAGATACGCAGTATTTT CSARAGTSLPDTQYF
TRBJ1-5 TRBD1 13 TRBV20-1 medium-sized TGCAGTACGAACGACAGGGAGTCTCAGCCCCAGCATTTT CSTNDRESQPQHF
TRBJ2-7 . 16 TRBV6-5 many TGTGCCAGCAGCCTTACCACCGGGACACACTCCTACGAGCAGTACTTC CASSLTTGTHSYEQYF
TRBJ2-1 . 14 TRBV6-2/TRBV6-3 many TGTGCCAGCAGGCCTAGCAACTCCTACAATGAGCAGTTCTTC CASRPSNSYNEQFF
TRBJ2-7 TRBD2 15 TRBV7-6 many TGTGCCAGCAGCTTATCTAGCGGGATGAGTTACGAGCAGTACTTC CASSLSSGMSYEQYF
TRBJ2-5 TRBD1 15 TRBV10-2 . TGCGCCAGCAGTGATCGGACAGGGGAAGGTCAGACCCAGTACTTC CASSDRTGEGQTQYF
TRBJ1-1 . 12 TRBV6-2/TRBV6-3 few TGTGCCAGCAGTGGGGGAGGCAGTGAAGCTTTCTTT CASSGGGSEAFF
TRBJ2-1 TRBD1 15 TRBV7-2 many TGTGCCAGCAGCCCCCAGGACAGGGGGACTGGTGAGCAGTTCTTC CASSPQDRGTGEQFF
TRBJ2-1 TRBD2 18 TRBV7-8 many TGTGCCAGCAGCTTAGTGGTCGGGAGGGCCCCCGCCTACAATGAGCAGTTCTTC CASSLVVGRAPAYNEQFF
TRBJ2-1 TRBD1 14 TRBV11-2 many TGTGCCAGCAGCTTGCCGGGACAGTACAATGAGCAGTTCTTC CASSLPGQYNEQFF
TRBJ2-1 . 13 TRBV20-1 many TGCAGTGCTAGTTGGGACTCCTTAAATGAGCAGTTCTTC CSASWDSLNEQFF
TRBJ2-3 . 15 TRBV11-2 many TGTGCCAGCACCCGAGACCCCGTAAGCACAGATACGCAGTATTTT CASTRDPVSTDTQYF
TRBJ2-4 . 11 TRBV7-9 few TGTGCCAGCAGCACCCAAAACATTCAGTACTTC CASSTQNIQYF
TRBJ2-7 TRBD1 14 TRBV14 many TGTGCCAGCAGTCGGACAGGGGGAGCCTACGAGCAGTACTTC CASSRTGGAYEQYF
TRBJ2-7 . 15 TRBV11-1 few TGTGCCAGCAGCTTAGGGGCGGTCCTTTCCTACGAGCAGTACTTC CASSLGAVLSYEQYF
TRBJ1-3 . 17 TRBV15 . TGTGCCACCAGCAGAGATGTAGAGGGATTCTCTGGAAACACCATATATTTT CATSRDVEGFSGNTIYF
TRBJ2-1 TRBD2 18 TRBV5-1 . TGCGTCAGCAGCCTGGGACTAGCGGGAGGGCGCTCCTACAATGAGCAGTTCTTC CVSSLGLAGGRSYNEQFF
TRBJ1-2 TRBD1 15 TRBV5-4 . TGTGCCAGCAGCTTGGGACAGGGGGAAAACTATGGCTACACCTTC CASSLGQGENYGYTF